These T cell receptor beta chains were read from a single sample in a study of shared clonotypes between healthy human individuals. The repertoire was sequenced with immunoSEQ multiplex PCR; TCRdb's copy has only in-frame clones and lacks some. The table has millions of clones, 95% seen once; the top ten hold about 0.13%. The material sequenced was naive CD4+ T cells sorted from blood. All receptors come from a man aged 18-30 years in good health. The CDR3 runs from the conserved cysteine through the conserved F or W. A D gene is named only where the DNA matches it firmly. The size field is filled for only some rows; it gives once, few, many or a size class.

clone size	J gene	D gene	V gene	CDR3 DNA	CDR3 protein
NA	TRBJ2-5	TRBD2	TRBV10-3	TGTGCCATCAGTGAGTCTAGGGAGGGAGGAGAGACCCAGTACTTC	CAISESREGGETQYF
NA	TRBJ1-3	NA	TRBV5-1	TGCGCCAGCAGCTTGGAGGGCTCTTCTGGAAACACCATATATTTT	CASSLEGSSGNTIYF
NA	TRBJ1-6	TRBD1	TRBV2	TGTGCCAGCAGCTCACAGGGGTATAATTCACCCCTCCACTTT	CASSSQGYNSPLHF
NA	TRBJ2-7	TRBD1	TRBV6-5	TGTGCCACCACCGGGACAGGGGATGGCGAGCAGTACTTC	CATTGTGDGEQYF
NA	TRBJ2-3	TRBD2	TRBV10-3	TGTGCCATCAGTGTTTCGGGCGGGGGAGGCGCAGATACGCAGTATTTT	CAISVSGGGGADTQYF
NA	TRBJ2-5	NA	TRBV28	TGTGCCAGCAGTCAACGCCCGGGGGACATCCAAGAGACCCAGTACTTC	CASSQRPGDIQETQYF
NA	TRBJ2-7	TRBD2	TRBV4-2	TGTGCCAGCAGCCAAGTTCTAGCGGGGGGTCCCTACGAGCAGTACTTC	CASSQVLAGGPYEQYF
once	TRBJ1-6	TRBD1	TRBV2	TGTGCCAGCAGGGAGACAGGGACCTCACCCCTCCACTTT	CASRETGTSPLHF
NA	TRBJ2-5	NA	TRBV4-1	TGCGCCAGCAGCCAAGGTGGGGGCCCGATCCAAGAGACCCAGTACTTC	CASSQGGGPIQETQYF
NA	TRBJ2-1	TRBD2	TRBV18	TGTGCCAGCTCACCGGGACTAGCGGGAGCGGGTGAGCAGTTCTTC	CASSPGLAGAGEQFF
NA	TRBJ2-4	NA	TRBV18	TGTGCCAGCTCAAGACTAGTCGGAGGAGGCAAAAACATTCAGTACTTC	CASSRLVGGGKNIQYF
NA	TRBJ2-2	NA	TRBV10-1	TGCGCCAGCAGTCGAGCCGGGGACGCCACCGGGGAGCTGTTTTTT	CASSRAGDATGELFF
NA	TRBJ2-7	NA	TRBV7-9	TGTGCCAGCGGGGACCAGGGGTACGAGCAGTACTTC	CASGDQGYEQYF
NA	TRBJ1-6	TRBD1	TRBV27	TGTGCCAGCAGTTGGGACAGGGGGGTTAATTCACCCCTCCACTTT	CASSWDRGVNSPLHF
NA	TRBJ2-5	NA	TRBV30	TGTGCCTGGACCTACCCGCGGGAGACCCAGTACTTC	CAWTYPRETQYF
few	TRBJ2-5	TRBD2	TRBV2	TGTGCCAGCAGTGATACCGGGGGGGCCGGAGAGACCCAGTACTTC	CASSDTGGAGETQYF
NA	TRBJ2-7	TRBD1	TRBV6-5	TGTGCCAGCAGTTCCCTTCGGGCAGGGGGCTACGAGCAGTACTTC	CASSSLRAGGYEQYF
NA	TRBJ1-3	TRBD1	TRBV18	TGTGCCAGCTCACCAACGACAGGGACCGGAAACACCATATATTTT	CASSPTTGTGNTIYF
NA	TRBJ2-3	NA	TRBV4-2	TGTGCCAGCAGCGAACCCACAGATACGCAGTATTTT	CASSEPTDTQYF
NA	TRBJ2-7	NA	TRBV29-1	TGCAGCGTTGGAGGAGGAGGGACCTACGAGCAGTACTTC	CSVGGGGTYEQYF
NA	TRBJ2-1	TRBD2	TRBV4-1	TGCGCCAGCAGCCAAGTAGCGGGGAGGTCGAGGCATGAGCAGTTCTTC	CASSQVAGRSRHEQFF
NA	TRBJ2-1	NA	TRBV5-1	TGCGCCAGCAGCCCCACCGGCGACTCCTACAATGAGCAGTTCTTC	CASSPTGDSYNEQFF
once	TRBJ1-3	NA	TRBV28	TGTGCCAGCAGTCGACCCAGCTCTGGAAACACCATATATTTT	CASSRPSSGNTIYF
NA	TRBJ2-6	NA	TRBV29-1	TGCAGCGTCCAAATATCTGGGGCCAACGTCCTGACTTTC	CSVQISGANVLTF
NA	TRBJ1-5	TRBD1	TRBV7-2	TGTGCCAGCAGCTCCGACAGGGCAAATCAGCCCCAGCATTTT	CASSSDRANQPQHF
NA	TRBJ1-1	NA	TRBV10-2	TGCGCCAGCAGAATTGACAGCATGAACACTGAAGCTTTCTTT	CASRIDSMNTEAFF
NA	TRBJ1-4	NA	TRBV10-1	TGCGCCAGCAGTGAGGCCGGTTCGGACAAACTGTTTTTT	CASSEAGSDKLFF
NA	TRBJ2-7	NA	TRBV27	TGTGCCAGCCCATTTGGGGGACAGGAGTTAGCGGGAGTCCCCCGGGGGGGGTACGAGCAGTACTTC	CASPFGGQELAGVPRGGYEQYF
NA	TRBJ2-1	TRBD1	TRBV10-3	TGTGCCACTAACAGGGGAGACTACAATGAGCAGTTCTTC	CATNRGDYNEQFF
NA	TRBJ2-7	NA	TRBV4-2	TGTGCCAGCAGCCGCGGGGCGGATGAGCAGTACTTC	CASSRGADEQYF
NA	TRBJ2-6	NA	TRBV18	TGTGCCAGCTCACCACTCGCAGGGGCCACATCCGGGGCCAACGTCCTGACTTTC	CASSPLAGATSGANVLTF
NA	TRBJ2-5	NA	TRBV30	TGTGCCAGGGGAAGGGGCCCTCAAGAGACCCAGTACTTC	CARGRGPQETQYF
once	TRBJ1-2	NA	TRBV4-1	TGCGCCAGCAGCCAAGATCGGACTGGCGACTATGGCTACACCTTC	CASSQDRTGDYGYTF
NA	TRBJ1-1	NA	TRBV30	TGTGCCTGGAGTGCCGACCCGGCTGAAGCTTTCTTT	CAWSADPAEAFF
NA	TRBJ2-2	TRBD1	TRBV5-4	TGTGCCAGCAGCTTGGAGGGTAGGGCAGGGGGAACCGGGGAGCTGTTTTTT	CASSLEGRAGGTGELFF
NA	TRBJ2-3	NA	TRBV5-1	TGCGCCAGCAGCTTTGGTGGGGATACGCAGTATTTT	CASSFGGDTQYF
NA	TRBJ2-7	NA	TRBV28	TGTGCCAGCGGGTTATCCTACGAGCAGTACTTC	CASGLSYEQYF
NA	TRBJ1-3	NA	TRBV28	TGTGCCAGCCAAACACCGAGATCCTCTGGAAACACCATATATTTT	CASQTPRSSGNTIYF
NA	TRBJ1-2	NA	TRBV28	TGTGCCAGCAGCTCGGACGGTTTTTTTAACTATGGCTACACCTTC	CASSSDGFFNYGYTF
NA	TRBJ2-7	TRBD1	TRBV30	TGTGCCTGGAGGAAGACAGGGACCTACGAGCAGTACTTC	CAWRKTGTYEQYF
NA	TRBJ2-1	NA	TRBV9	TGTGCCAGCAGCCCGGGACTCCACTACAATGAGCAGTTCTTC	CASSPGLHYNEQFF
NA	TRBJ1-1	TRBD1	TRBV19	TGTGCCAGTAGGACGACAGGGGACACTGAAGCTTTCTTT	CASRTTGDTEAFF
NA	TRBJ2-3	TRBD2	TRBV28	TGTGCCAGCAGTCCCCGACTAGCGGGAGGCACAGATACGCAGTATTTT	CASSPRLAGGTDTQYF
NA	TRBJ1-5	NA	TRBV19	TGTGCCAGTAGTACCGGACAGATTAGCAATCAGCCCCAGCATTTT	CASSTGQISNQPQHF